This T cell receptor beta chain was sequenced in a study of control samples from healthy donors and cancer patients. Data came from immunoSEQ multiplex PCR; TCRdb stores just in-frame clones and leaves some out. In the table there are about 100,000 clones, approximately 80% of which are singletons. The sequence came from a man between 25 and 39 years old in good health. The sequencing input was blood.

The CDR3 coding sequence is TGTGCCAGCAGTTTATCGAAGGCAGGGAGTTATTATGGCTACACCTTC. Residues: CASSLSKAGSYYGYTF. V and J are TRBV27 and TRBJ1-2, with D possibly TRBD1 on 5 matching bases. V shed 0 bases and J shed 5 bases, with 16 bases lying between them. The CDR3 covers 16 residues. The germline CDR1 and CDR2 sequences are MNHEY and SMNVEV (reference sequence).